What follows are 31 T cell receptor beta chains derived from one specimen sequenced in a study of cytomegalovirus exposure and HLA in healthy donors. Primers: 60 Vbeta forward and 13 Jbeta reverse. Using immunoSEQ multiplex PCR, the repertoire was profiled, and TCRdb retains in-frame clones only, with some absent. This table holds some 120,000 clones, approximately 80% found once. Sequences were obtained from PBMCs. These receptors originate from a man aged 50 or older in good health and CMV-seronegative.

The rearrangement links TRBV5-1 to TRBJ2-6; D may be TRBD1 (5 bases). Trimming left V 4 bases short and J 0 bases short, with 11 bases between. In germline, CDR1 is SGHRS, CDR2 YFSETQ. The CDR3 has 16 amino acids. CDR3 residues: CASSLDRPSGANVLTF. The CDR3 DNA reads TGCGCCAGCAGCCTAGACAGACCCTCTGGGGCCAACGTCCTGACTTTC.

The chain carries TRBV25-1 and TRBJ2-3; no definite D call. The germline V gene encodes CDR1 MGHDK and CDR2 SYGVNS. V lost 7 bases and J lost 3, with 8 bases in between. The CDR3 sequence is 12 residues long. CDR3 sequence reads: CASTSSTDTQYF. DNA of the CDR3: TGTGCCAGCACCTCGTCGACAGATACGCAGTATTTT.

This chain connects TRBV19 to TRBJ2-5, with 8 bases aligning to TRBD1. V lost 6 bases, J lost 4 bases, and 7 bases stayed unmatched. Germline V lookup: CDR1 LNHDA, CDR2 SQIVND (reference sequence). The CDR3 totals 14 residues. CDR3 nucleotide sequence: TGTGCCAGTAGCCGCCGACAGGGGCTAGAGACCCAGTACTTC. This codes for CASSRRQGLETQYF.

The J gene is TRBJ2-2, the V gene TRBV7-8, with D perhaps TRBD1 (8 bases). This CDR3 has 16 amino acids. Trimming removed 2 bases from V and 6 bases from J, with 16 bases in between. CDR1 and CDR2 (germline): SGHVS, FQNEAQ. CDR3 DNA: TGTGCCAGCAGCTTAAGCGGGACAGGTCCGGCCGGGGAGCTGTTTTTT. It specifies CASSLSGTGPAGELFF.

This chain joins TRBV6-6 and TRBJ2-5, with TRBD2 matching over 14 bases. The J call may not be correct, given that the DNA end is closer to TRBJ2-7. Germline loops: CDR1 MNHNY, CDR2 SVGAGI (reference sequence). CDR3 length: 15 amino acids. The CDR3 loop reads CASSGLAGGYYEQYF. As DNA, the CDR3 is TGTGCCAGCAGTGGACTAGCGGGGGGCTACTACGAGCAGTACTTC.

The V and J genes are TRBV2 and TRBJ1-2; D remains unclear. The CDR3 is made up of 13 amino acids. The ends were cut back, 3 bases at V and 8 bases at J, with 13 bases in the middle. Germline-derived CDR1 and CDR2 are SNHLY and FYNNEI. CDR3 sequence (DNA): TGTGCCAGCAGTGATGGCCGACCGGGGGGCTACACCTTC. This sequence encodes CASSDGRPGGYTF.

The chain joins TRBV11-3 to TRBJ2-7, with D possibly matching TRBD1 (5 bases). V shed 1 base and J shed 3 bases, with 7 bases lying between them. The CDR3 runs 13 residues. CDR1 and CDR2 from the germline V gene are SGHNT and YENEEA. The CDR3 loop reads CASSLARDYEQYF. DNA of the CDR3: TGTGCCAGCAGCTTAGCCAGGGACTACGAGCAGTACTTC.

Points on this clone: The junction does not match germline at one end; this may be a read error. The CDR3 coding sequence is TGTGCCAGCAGCCTCGGGGCCCGGGACAGGGGGCGCATCGTAGGGTCCTATAATTCACCCCCCCACTTT. Translated: CASSLGARDRGRIVGSYNSPPHF. The chain links TRBV4-2 to TRBJ1-6; 12 bases map to TRBD1. This CDR3 is 23 amino acids long. Germline CDR1 LGHNA, CDR2 YNFKEQ.

The V call is TRBV28, the J call TRBJ1-1; D might be TRBD1 (6 bases). The CDR3 totals 15 residues. Germline V gene lookup returns CDR1 MDHEN and CDR2 SYDVKM. V shed 5 bases and J shed 4 bases, with 17 bases lying between them. The CDR3 region has the DNA TGTGCCAGCAGTCCAAACGGGGCAGGGGCCACTGAAGCTTTCTTT. It is translated as CASSPNGAGATEAFF.

This chain uses TRBV28 with TRBJ1-2; 10 positions match TRBD1. The trim removed 2 bases at V and 10 bases at J, leaving 10 bases unmatched. The CDR3 length is 15 residues. The germline CDR1 and CDR2 sequences are MDHEN and SYDVKM. The CDR3 coding sequence is TGTGCCAGCAGTTTAGTCGGCCCGGGACAGGGGTTCTACACCTTC. Its translation is CASSLVGPGQGFYTF.

This sequence joins TRBV5-4 and TRBJ2-2; D may be TRBD2 (5 bases). The V end lost 2 bases, the J end lost 3 bases, and 8 bases lay between the germline ends. Per germline, CDR1 SGHNT and CDR2 YYREEE (reference sequence). The CDR3 consists of 14 residues. Here the CDR3 reads CASSLWEYTGELFF. As DNA, the CDR3 is TGTGCCAGCAGCTTATGGGAGTACACCGGGGAGCTGTTTTTT.

V is TRBV6-1 and J is TRBJ1-3; D unclear. The CDR3 totals 15 residues. Trimming pared 0 bases from V and 2 bases from J, leaving 8 bases between. Germline-derived CDR1 and CDR2 are MNHNS and SASEGT. CDR3: CASSEATRPGNTIYF. CDR3 DNA: TGTGCCAGCAGTGAAGCGACACGTCCTGGAAACACCATATATTTT.

This chain joins TRBV6-1 and TRBJ2-7; D gene uncertain. Trimming pared 11 bases from V and 2 bases from J, leaving 10 bases between. This CDR3 is 11 amino acids long. CDR1 MNHNS and CDR2 SASEGT come from the germline V gene. CDR3 protein: CAGGIAYEQYF. CDR3 nucleotides: TGTGCCGGTGGCATCGCCTACGAGCAGTACTTC.

The J gene is TRBJ1-2, the V gene TRBV13; no reliable D call. Looked up from germline, CDR1 is PRHDT and CDR2 is FYEKMQ (reference sequence). This CDR3 has 12 amino acids. The germline V and J ends were trimmed by 5 bases and 4 bases, with 8 bases remaining between them. The CDR3 reads CASSGLSYGYTF. In DNA, the CDR3 is TGTGCCAGCAGCGGACTCAGCTATGGCTACACCTTC.

This clone was counted once. This chain connects TRBV30 to TRBJ2-2; possibly TRBD1 for D (5 bases). V shed 3 bases and J shed 6 bases, with 17 bases lying between them. From germline, CDR1 is GTSNPN and CDR2 SVGIG (reference sequence). The CDR3 has 15 residues. The CDR3 here is CAWRVPVGRAGELFF. In nucleotides, the CDR3 is TGTGCCTGGAGGGTACCCGTGGGCAGGGCCGGGGAGCTGTTTTTT.

V usage is TRBV2 and J usage is TRBJ1-1; 11 nucleotides agree with TRBD1. The trim removed 6 bases at V and 5 bases at J, leaving 11 bases unmatched. The CDR3 is 16 amino acids. Germline V lookup: CDR1 SNHLY, CDR2 FYNNEI. The CDR3 coding sequence is TGTGCCAGCAGAAATGGACAGGGGGCTCGAGGTACTGAAGCTTTCTTT. Translation: CASRNGQGARGTEAFF.

This clone was observed a handful of times. This chain joins TRBV6-1 and TRBJ1-2; tentative D call: TRBD1 (5 bases). The CDR3 has 13 amino acids. Germline values: CDR1 MNHNS, CDR2 SASEGT. Trimming took off 2 bases at V and 7 bases at J, with 11 bases between the two ends. For the CDR3, the DNA is TGTGCCAGCAGTGAACAGGGATCCTCTGGCTACACCTTC. As protein: CASSEQGSSGYTF.

This clone was recorded a few times. The V and J genes are TRBV7-3 and TRBJ2-3; 11 bases align to TRBD2. The CDR3 is made up of 17 amino acids. Germline V gives CDR1 SGHTA, CDR2 FQGTGA. Trimming at V came to 0 bases and at J to 0 bases, leaving 2 bases not matched to a gene. CDR3 DNA: TGTGCCAGCAGCTTAACTAGCGGGGGGGCAAGCACAGATACGCAGTATTTT. This encodes CASSLTSGGASTDTQYF.

The gene calls are TRBV14 and TRBJ1-2; the D gene is possibly TRBD1 (6 bases). V shed 2 bases and J shed 4 bases, with 11 bases lying between them. Germline CDR1 SGHDN, CDR2 FVKESK. The CDR3 sequence is 14 residues long. CDR3 region: CASSQRQDLYGYTF. The CDR3 bases are TGTGCCAGCAGCCAAAGACAGGATCTCTATGGCTACACCTTC.

The chain couples TRBV7-9 to TRBJ1-1; D is unclear. CDR1 and CDR2 (germline): SEHNR, FQNEAQ (reference sequence). The CDR3 covers 12 residues. V lost 5 bases to trimming and J lost 1 base, with 5 bases between them. The CDR3 bases are TGTGCCAGCAGCCTAACGAACACTGAAGCTTTCTTT. Translating it yields CASSLTNTEAFF.

This chain uses TRBV9 with TRBJ1-2; maybe TRBD1 (6 bases). Germline lookup yields CDR1 SGDLS and CDR2 YYNGEE. This CDR3 has 14 residues. V lost 0 bases, J lost 2 bases, and 8 bases lay in between. The CDR3 DNA is TGTGCCAGCAGCGTAGTTGGGACAAACTATGGCTACACCTTC. Its protein is CASSVVGTNYGYTF.

There are a few counts of this clone. The chain couples TRBV7-8 to TRBJ2-3, with TRBD2 identical over 8 bases. This CDR3 has 14 amino acids. Germline loops: CDR1 SGHVS, CDR2 FQNEAQ. The V and J ends lost 4 bases and 5 bases, in that order; junction bases with no gene match: 5. The CDR3, as DNA: TGTGCCAGCAGCTACGGACTAGCCCGAGATACGCAGTATTTT. This gives the protein CASSYGLARDTQYF.

V is TRBV11-3 and J is TRBJ2-5; TRBD2 matches 10 bases. Per the germline V gene, CDR1 is SGHNT and CDR2 is YENEEA. The CDR3 contains 15 residues. The V gene end was trimmed by 5 bases and the J gene end by 5 bases; junction bases not matched to a gene: 8. The CDR3 DNA follows: TGTGCCAGCAGCCCACGGACTAGCGGTGGTGAGACCCAGTACTTC. Translated, it gives CASSPRTSGGETQYF. Based on the CDR3 plus reference TRBV11-3 and TRBJ2-5, the full variable domain is EAGVVQSPRYKIIEKKQPVAFWCNPISGHNTLYWYLQNLGQGPELLIRYENEEAVDDSQLPKDRFSAERLKGVDSTLKIQPAELGDSAVYLCASSPRTSGGETQYFGPGTRLLVL.

V and J are TRBV28 and TRBJ1-2; D remains unclear. The length of the CDR3 is 13 residues. Trimming removed 8 bases from V and 4 bases from J, with 14 bases in between. The germline CDR1 and CDR2 sequences are MDHEN and SYDVKM. CDR3 in DNA: TGTGCCAGCCTCCGGGGAAGAGCCTATGGCTACACCTTC. Translating gives CASLRGRAYGYTF.

This clone was found once. The V call is TRBV28, the J call TRBJ2-7, with 12 bases fitting TRBD1. The V segment lost 6 bases and the J segment 6 bases; nucleotides outside the gene matches: 9. This CDR3 is built from 15 residues. Germline V gene lookup returns CDR1 MDHEN and CDR2 SYDVKM. Here the CDR3 DNA reads TGTGCCAGCAGCTCAGGGGGACAGGGGGCAAGCGAGCAGTACGTC. Its protein is CASSSGGQGASEQYV.

The V and J genes are TRBV2 and TRBJ1-2; D is ambiguous. Germline V lookup: CDR1 SNHLY, CDR2 FYNNEI. The CDR3 totals 12 residues. V shed 4 bases and J shed 5 bases, with 8 bases lying between them. The CDR3 DNA is TGTGCCAGCAGTGCGAATAGATATGGCTACACCTTC. Translating it yields CASSANRYGYTF.

This clone came up a few times. The V call is TRBV19, the J call TRBJ2-2; 11 bases line up with TRBD1. The CDR3 length is 16 residues. Germline loops: CDR1 LNHDA, CDR2 SQIVND (reference sequence). Trimming took 4 bases from V and 4 from J; bases not matched to a gene: 5. The CDR3 nucleotides are TGTGCCAGTAGTAGAGGACAGGGGGCGGGCACCGGGGAGCTGTTTTTT. It translates to CASSRGQGAGTGELFF. Full variable domain (outside the CDR3, taken from reference TRBV19 and TRBJ2-2): DGGITQSPKYLFRKEGQNVTLSCEQNLNHDAMYWYRQDPGQGLRLIYYSQIVNDFQKGDIAEGYSVSREKKESFPLTVTSAQKNPTAFYLCASSRGQGAGTGELFFGEGSRLTVL.

This chain connects TRBV7-6 to TRBJ1-1; D is possibly TRBD1 (6 bases). CDR3 length: 14 residues. Trimming removed 1 base from V and 3 bases from J, with 9 bases in between. From germline, CDR1 is SGHVS and CDR2 FNYEAQ. CDR3 loop: CASSLERGYTEAFF. The DNA for the CDR3 is TGTGCCAGCAGCTTAGAGAGGGGGTACACTGAAGCTTTCTTT.

The chain has TRBV5-1 and TRBJ2-3; 16 nucleotides agree with TRBD2. Germline V CDR1 and CDR2: SGHRS, YFSETQ. V trimming: 6 bases; J trimming: 0 bases; junction bases outside the gene matches: 7. The CDR3 length is 18 residues. The chain's CDR3 is CASTRGLAGGPSTDTQYF. The CDR3, as DNA: TGCGCCAGCACCAGGGGACTAGCGGGGGGGCCCAGCACAGATACGCAGTATTTT.

CDR3 residues: CASSLSWTSGELFF. In nucleotides, the CDR3 is TGTGCCAGCAGCTTATCCTGGACTTCCGGGGAGCTGTTTTTT. The gene calls are TRBV11-2 and TRBJ2-2; tentative D call: TRBD2 (5 bases). CDR1 and CDR2 (germline): SGHAT, FQNNGV. Trimming cost V 2 bases and J 6 bases, with 10 bases left between them. The CDR3 extends over 14 amino acids.

The rearrangement uses TRBV27 and TRBJ2-5, with D perhaps matching TRBD1 (6 bases). The V end lost 4 bases, the J end lost 3 bases, and 15 bases lay between the germline ends. The CDR3 is 15 amino acids. Germline CDR1 is MNHEY and CDR2 is SMNVEV (reference sequence). CDR3 sequence: CASSSWGSGEETQYF. In DNA form, the CDR3 reads TGTGCCAGCAGTTCATGGGGATCAGGGGAAGAGACCCAGTACTTC.